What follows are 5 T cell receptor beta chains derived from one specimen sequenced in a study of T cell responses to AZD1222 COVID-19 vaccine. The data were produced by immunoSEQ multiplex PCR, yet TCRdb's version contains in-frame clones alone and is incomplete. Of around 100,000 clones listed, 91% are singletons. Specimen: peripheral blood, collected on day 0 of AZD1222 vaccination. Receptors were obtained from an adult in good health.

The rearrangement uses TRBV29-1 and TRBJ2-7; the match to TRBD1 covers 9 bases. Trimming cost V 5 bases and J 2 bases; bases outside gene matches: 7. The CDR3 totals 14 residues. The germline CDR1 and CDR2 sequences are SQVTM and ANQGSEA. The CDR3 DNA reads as TGCAGCGTTTCCGGGACAGGGAATGCCTACGAGCAGTACTTC. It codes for CSVSGTGNAYEQYF.

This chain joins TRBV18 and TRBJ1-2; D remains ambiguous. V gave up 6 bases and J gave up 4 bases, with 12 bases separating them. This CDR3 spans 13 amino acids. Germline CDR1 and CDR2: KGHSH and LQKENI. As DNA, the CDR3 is TGTGCCAGCTCCACCGATCCCCTCTATGGCTACACCTTC. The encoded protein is CASSTDPLYGYTF.

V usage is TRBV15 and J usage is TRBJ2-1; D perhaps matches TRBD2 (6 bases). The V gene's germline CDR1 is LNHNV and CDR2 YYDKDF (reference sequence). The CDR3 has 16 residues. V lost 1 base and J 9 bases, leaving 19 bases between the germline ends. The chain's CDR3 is CATSRGKTGAVGEQFF. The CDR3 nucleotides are TGTGCCACCAGCAGAGGGAAAACGGGAGCAGTTGGTGAGCAGTTCTTC.

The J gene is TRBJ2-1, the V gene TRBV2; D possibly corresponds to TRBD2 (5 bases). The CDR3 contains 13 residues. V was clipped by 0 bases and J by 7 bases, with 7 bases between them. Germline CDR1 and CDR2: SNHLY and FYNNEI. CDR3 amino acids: CASSEAGVNEQFF. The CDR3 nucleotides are TGTGCCAGCAGTGAAGCGGGAGTGAATGAGCAGTTCTTC.

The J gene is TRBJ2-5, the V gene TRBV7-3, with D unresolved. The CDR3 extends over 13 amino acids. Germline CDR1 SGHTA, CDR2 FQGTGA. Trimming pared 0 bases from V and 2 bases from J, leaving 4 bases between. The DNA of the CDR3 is TGTGCCAGCAGCTTAACCCTACAAGAGACCCAGTACTTC. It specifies CASSLTLQETQYF.